Listed below are T cell receptor beta chains from one sample, sequenced in a study of OX40 agonist ivuxolimab in advanced cancers. The protocol was immunoSEQ multiplex PCR, while the TCRdb copy is restricted to in-frame clones and leaves out a portion. The sample gives some 65,000 clones, 85% of which show up once; roughly 4% is in the top ten. This material consisted of CD4+ or CD8+ T cells sorted from blood, taken in a trial of the OX40 agonist ivuxolimab. Every receptor here comes from an adult with an advanced solid tumor such as melanoma, head and neck, liver or kidney cancer. The CDR3 runs from the conserved cysteine through the conserved F or W. D genes are given only for firm matches. The size entry is marked missing in some rows and otherwise reads once, few, many or a size class.

abundance: NA
d_gene: NA
v_gene: TRBV5-1
j_gene: TRBJ2-6
CDR3aa: CASSPPVSGANVLTF
CDR3nt: TGCGCCAGCAGCCCGCCAGTCTCTGGGGCCAACGTCCTGACTTTC

abundance: NA
d_gene: NA
v_gene: TRBV5-6
j_gene: TRBJ2-3
CDR3aa: CASSSRQHTQYF
CDR3nt: TGTGCCAGCAGCTCCCGACAGCATACGCAGTATTTT

abundance: once
d_gene: NA
v_gene: TRBV5-6
j_gene: TRBJ1-3
CDR3aa: CASSNTGRSGNTIYF
CDR3nt: TGTGCCAGCAGCAACACGGGGCGCTCTGGAAACACCATATATTTT

abundance: NA
d_gene: TRBD2
v_gene: TRBV6-5
j_gene: TRBJ2-1
CDR3aa: CASNLAGVGQGEQFF
CDR3nt: TGTGCCAGCAACCTAGCGGGAGTTGGACAGGGTGAGCAGTTCTTC

abundance: NA
d_gene: NA
v_gene: TRBV5-6
j_gene: TRBJ1-2
CDR3aa: CASSFPGRDYGYTF
CDR3nt: TGTGCCAGCAGCTTCCCGGGGAGGGACTATGGCTACACCTTC

abundance: NA
d_gene: NA
v_gene: TRBV5-6
j_gene: TRBJ1-1
CDR3aa: CASSSRSFTSEAFF
CDR3nt: TGTGCCAGCAGCTCCCGATCCTTTACAAGTGAAGCTTTCTTT

abundance: few
d_gene: NA
v_gene: TRBV28
j_gene: TRBJ2-7
CDR3aa: CASSLSIAAGWGEQYF
CDR3nt: TGTGCCAGCAGTTTATCAATAGCGGCAGGGTGGGGCGAGCAGTACTTC

abundance: NA
d_gene: TRBD1
v_gene: TRBV27
j_gene: TRBJ1-1
CDR3aa: CASRPLGQGVNTEAFF
CDR3nt: TGTGCCAGCAGGCCTCTGGGACAGGGGGTGAACACTGAAGCTTTCTTT

abundance: few
d_gene: NA
v_gene: TRBV28
j_gene: TRBJ1-1
CDR3aa: CASSLEQLFPEAFF
CDR3nt: TGTGCCAGCAGTTTAGAGCAGCTCTTCCCTGAAGCTTTCTTT

abundance: NA
d_gene: NA
v_gene: TRBV5-1
j_gene: TRBJ2-7
CDR3aa: CASSYLVEQYF
CDR3nt: TGCGCCAGCAGTTACCTCGTCGAGCAGTACTTC

abundance: NA
d_gene: TRBD1
v_gene: TRBV7-2
j_gene: TRBJ2-1
CDR3aa: CASSPGQGTTEQFF
CDR3nt: TGTGCCAGCAGCCCGGGACAGGGGACGACTGAGCAGTTCTTC

abundance: NA
d_gene: NA
v_gene: TRBV5-6
j_gene: TRBJ2-7
CDR3aa: CASSLSGLGYEQYF
CDR3nt: TGTGCCAGCAGCTTGTCAGGGCTTGGCTACGAGCAGTACTTC

abundance: once
d_gene: NA
v_gene: TRBV6-5
j_gene: TRBJ2-1
CDR3aa: CASRVTGKSSGEQFF
CDR3nt: TGTGCCAGCAGGGTCACCGGAAAGTCGAGTGGGGAGCAGTTCTTC

abundance: NA
d_gene: NA
v_gene: TRBV5-4
j_gene: TRBJ2-7
CDR3aa: CASSLTSWHYEQYF
CDR3nt: TGTGCCAGCAGCTTGACTAGCTGGCACTACGAGCAGTACTTC

abundance: NA
d_gene: TRBD1
v_gene: TRBV19
j_gene: TRBJ2-6
CDR3aa: CASSTTGGWANVLTF
CDR3nt: TGTGCCAGTAGTACTACAGGGGGTTGGGCCAACGTCCTGACTTTC

abundance: NA
d_gene: TRBD1
v_gene: TRBV7-3
j_gene: TRBJ2-6
CDR3aa: CASSPTGGPGANVLTF
CDR3nt: TGTGCCAGCAGCCCGACAGGGGGGCCTGGGGCCAACGTCCTGACTTTC

abundance: few
d_gene: NA
v_gene: TRBV7-3
j_gene: TRBJ1-2
CDR3aa: CASSSSSGSGYTF
CDR3nt: TGTGCCAGCAGCTCATCCTCAGGATCTGGCTACACCTTC

abundance: once
d_gene: TRBD1
v_gene: TRBV11-2
j_gene: TRBJ1-3
CDR3aa: CASSLVLGTGGQMNTIYF
CDR3nt: TGTGCCAGCAGCTTAGTACTCGGGACAGGGGGACAGATGAACACCATATATTTT

abundance: NA
d_gene: NA
v_gene: TRBV25-1
j_gene: TRBJ1-5
CDR3aa: CASSELEGVGQPQHF
CDR3nt: TGTGCCAGCAGTGAATTGGAGGGGGTAGGGCAGCCCCAGCATTTT

abundance: NA
d_gene: NA
v_gene: TRBV7-2
j_gene: TRBJ1-1
CDR3aa: CASSLRLNTEAFF
CDR3nt: TGTGCCAGCAGCTTGAGGTTGAACACTGAAGCTTTCTTT

abundance: NA
d_gene: NA
v_gene: TRBV30
j_gene: TRBJ1-2
CDR3aa: CAWSQGSYGHTF
CDR3nt: TGTGCCTGGAGTCAGGGTAGCTATGGCCACACCTTC

abundance: NA
d_gene: NA
v_gene: TRBV18
j_gene: TRBJ2-1
CDR3aa: CASSPKGSNEQFF
CDR3nt: TGTGCCAGCTCACCAAAGGGTTCCAATGAGCAGTTCTTC

abundance: NA
d_gene: TRBD2
v_gene: TRBV19
j_gene: TRBJ2-5
CDR3aa: CASSIGGGQETQYF
CDR3nt: TGTGCCAGTAGTATCGGCGGGGGTCAAGAGACCCAGTACTTC